The present TCR beta chain was sequenced within a study of OX40 agonist ivuxolimab in advanced cancers. About the research overall: As their treatment, patients were administered ivuxolimab, an agonistic anti-OX40 (CD134) antibody. Hepatocellular carcinoma, melanoma, renal cell or head and neck cancer was diagnosed in the dose-escalation patients.

Libraries were prepared by immunoSEQ multiplex PCR; TCRdb keeps only in-frame clonotypes and omits some of them. The profile shows tens of thousands of clones, just under 85% of them singletons. This sequence was found in an adult with an advanced solid tumor such as melanoma, head and neck, liver or kidney cancer. The material sequenced was CD4+ or CD8+ T cells sorted from blood, taken in a trial of the OX40 agonist ivuxolimab.

The chain's CDR3 is CASSLASGGYNEQFF. The CDR3 nucleotides read TGTGCCAGTAGTCTAGCTAGCGGGGGTTACAATGAGCAGTTCTTC. This chain links TRBV19 with TRBJ2-1; TRBD2 matches 10 bases. Germline V gives CDR1 LNHDA, CDR2 SQIVND (reference sequence). Unmatched junction bases numbered 5, after V lost 5 bases and J lost 4 bases. The CDR3 covers 15 residues.